This T cell receptor beta chain is drawn from a study of blood T cell repertoires in COVID-19. As for the study in general: The United States, Italy and Spain provided the acute and convalescent COVID-19 samples. From T cells, B-cell-depleted T cells, or PBMCs came the material, which was cDNA or gDNA.

Data came from immunoSEQ multiplex PCR; TCRdb stores just in-frame clones and leaves some out. The sample carries around 190,000 clones, about four fifths recorded once. The CDR3 consists of 15 residues. Trimming at V came to 6 bases and at J to 7 bases, leaving 7 bases not matched to a gene. Germline CDR1 WSHSY, CDR2 SAAADI. The sample was peripheral blood. The origin of this receptor is a man aged 60 to 75 with acute or convalescent COVID-19. This rearrangement joins TRBV10-2 to TRBJ2-1; 12 bases align to TRBD2. The chain's CDR3 is CASRKTSGSVNEQFF. The DNA of the CDR3 is TGCGCCAGCAGAAAGACTAGCGGGAGTGTTAATGAGCAGTTCTTC.